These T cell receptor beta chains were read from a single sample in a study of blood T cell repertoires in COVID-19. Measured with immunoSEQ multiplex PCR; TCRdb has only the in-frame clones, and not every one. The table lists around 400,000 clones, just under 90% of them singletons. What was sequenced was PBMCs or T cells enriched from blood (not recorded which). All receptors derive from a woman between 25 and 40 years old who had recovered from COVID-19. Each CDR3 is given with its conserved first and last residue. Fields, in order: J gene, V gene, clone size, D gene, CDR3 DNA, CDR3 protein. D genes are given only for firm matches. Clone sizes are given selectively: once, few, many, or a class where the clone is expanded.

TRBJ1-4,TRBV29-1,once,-,TGCAGCGCCTCTAGGACACAGGCGACTAATGAAAAACTGTTTTTT,CSASRTQATNEKLFF
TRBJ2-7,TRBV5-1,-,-,TGCGCCAGCAGCTTCTCTGTTAGCTCCTACGAGCAGTACTTC,CASSFSVSSYEQYF
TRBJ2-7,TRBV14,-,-,TGTGCCAGCAGCCCAAGGGGATGGCGACAATACTACGAGCAGTACTTC,CASSPRGWRQYYEQYF
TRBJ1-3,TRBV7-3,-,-,TGTGCCAGCAGCTCCTCAGGGGGAAACACCATATATTTT,CASSSSGGNTIYF
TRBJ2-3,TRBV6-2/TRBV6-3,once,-,TGTGCCAGCAGCCTCGGGACTCGTAAGGGGACGCAGTATTTT,CASSLGTRKGTQYF
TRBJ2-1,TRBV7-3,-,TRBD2,TGTGCCAGCAGCGCGTCGGGAGGGGTCTACAATGAGCAGTTCTTC,CASSASGGVYNEQFF
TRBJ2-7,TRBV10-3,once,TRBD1,TGTGCCCTCAGGAGGGACAGGGACGACGAGCAGTACTTC,CALRRDRDDEQYF
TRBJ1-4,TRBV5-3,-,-,TGTGCCAGAAGCTTGTCTAGGTCTACAACTAATGAAAAACTGTTTTTT,CARSLSRSTTNEKLFF
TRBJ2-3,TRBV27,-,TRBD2,TGTGCCAGCAGGATTAGGACTAGCGGGAGGGCCGGGGCAGATACGCAGTATTTT,CASRIRTSGRAGADTQYF
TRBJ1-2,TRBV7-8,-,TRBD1,TGTGCCAGCAGCAGGACAGGGGCTAACTATGGCTACACCTTC,CASSRTGANYGYTF